This T cell receptor beta chain was retrieved from a study of blood T cell repertoires in COVID-19. Participant reports of clinical history set cohort assignment. In the original analysis: Estimated nucleated cell counts came from reference gene primer amplification. Method: immunoSEQ multiplex PCR; TCRdb's copy keeps in-frame clones and lacks some. V and J calls and clone size follow that table, whereas D and trimming were derived from the DNA. The sample contains just over 300,000 clones, 87% of which appear only once. The germline gives CDR1 LNHDA, CDR2 SQIVND (reference sequence). This CDR3 comprises 16 residues. Trimming removed 1 base from V and 3 bases from J, with 13 bases in between. Concerning this clone: Other DNA sequences of this sample code for an identical CDR3.

The receptor was derived from a woman aged 18-29 years who had recovered from COVID-19. Sequenced material: PBMCs or T cells enriched from blood (not recorded which). V and J are TRBV19 and TRBJ2-1; tentative D call: TRBD1 (5 bases). The CDR3 spells CASSIGGRAFYNEQFF. Written as DNA, the CDR3 is TGTGCCAGTAGTATAGGCGGCAGGGCCTTCTACAATGAGCAGTTCTTC.